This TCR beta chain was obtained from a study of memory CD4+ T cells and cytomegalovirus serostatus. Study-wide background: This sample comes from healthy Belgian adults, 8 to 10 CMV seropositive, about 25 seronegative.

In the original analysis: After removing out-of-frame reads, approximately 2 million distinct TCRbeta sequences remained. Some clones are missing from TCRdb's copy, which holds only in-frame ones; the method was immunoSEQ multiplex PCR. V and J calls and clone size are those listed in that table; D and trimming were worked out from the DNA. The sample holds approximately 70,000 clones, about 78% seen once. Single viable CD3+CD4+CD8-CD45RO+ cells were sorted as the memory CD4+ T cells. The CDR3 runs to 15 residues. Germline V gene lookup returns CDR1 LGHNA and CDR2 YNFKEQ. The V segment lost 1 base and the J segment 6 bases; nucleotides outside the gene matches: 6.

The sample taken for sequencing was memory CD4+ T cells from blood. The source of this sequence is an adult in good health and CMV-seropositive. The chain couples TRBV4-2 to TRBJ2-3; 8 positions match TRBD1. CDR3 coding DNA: TGTGCCAGCAGCCAAGCAACAGGGGGAGGCGATACGCAGTATTTT. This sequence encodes CASSQATGGGDTQYF.